Listed below are T cell receptor beta chains from one sample, sequenced in a study of blood T cell repertoires in COVID-19. The protocol was immunoSEQ multiplex PCR, while the TCRdb copy is restricted to in-frame clones and leaves out a portion. The data contain 75,000 to 100,000 clones, roughly 85% of them singletons. The material sequenced was peripheral blood. The receptors shown here come from a man between 60 and 75 years old with acute or convalescent COVID-19. Each CDR3 is given with its conserved first and last residue. Fields, in order: CDR3 DNA, CDR3 protein, D gene, J gene, clone size, V gene. D genes are given only for firm matches. Where a row states a size, it is once, few, many or the class of an expanded clone; other rows omit it.

DNA: TGTGCCAGCTCACCAACACTCCGGGACAGATTCTCCTTT
CDR3: CASSPTLRDRFSF
D: TRBD1
J: TRBJ1-6
size: -
V: TRBV18

DNA: TGCGCCAGCAGCCAAGGGACAGGGGTTAATCAGCCCCAGCATTTT
CDR3: CASSQGTGVNQPQHF
D: TRBD1
J: TRBJ1-5
size: once
V: TRBV4-3

DNA: TGTGCCAGCAGCTATTTTGGGACAGCCTCCGCCAAAAACATTCAGTACTTC
CDR3: CASSYFGTASAKNIQYF
D: TRBD1
J: TRBJ2-4
size: -
V: TRBV7-2

DNA: TGTGCCAGCAGTTTGGCGGAGTACACCGGGGAGCTGTTTTTT
CDR3: CASSLAEYTGELFF
D: -
J: TRBJ2-2
size: few
V: TRBV27

DNA: TGCGCCAGCAGCCGCTATTGGACAGGGACCTACGAGCAGTACTTC
CDR3: CASSRYWTGTYEQYF
D: TRBD1
J: TRBJ2-7
size: -
V: TRBV4-3

DNA: TGTGCCAGCAGTCAAAACAATGAGCAGTTCTTC
CDR3: CASSQNNEQFF
D: -
J: TRBJ2-1
size: -
V: TRBV6-5

DNA: TGCGCCAGCAGCTTGGAAGGGGGCGATAACACCATATATTTT
CDR3: CASSLEGGDNTIYF
D: TRBD1
J: TRBJ1-3
size: -
V: TRBV5-1

DNA: TGTGCCTGGAGTGTACCGGGCGGAGGAGCTTTCTTT
CDR3: CAWSVPGGGAFF
D: -
J: TRBJ1-1
size: -
V: TRBV30

DNA: TGTGCCAGCGTCCCTCCGAACACTGAAGCTTTCTTT
CDR3: CASVPPNTEAFF
D: -
J: TRBJ1-1
size: once
V: TRBV27

DNA: TGTGCCAGCAGCTTAGATGGCGGTGACGAGCAGTTCTTC
CDR3: CASSLDGGDEQFF
D: -
J: TRBJ2-1
size: few
V: TRBV7-6

DNA: TGTGCCAGCAGCTTCTCGGACAGGGGCTGGGAGCAGTACTTC
CDR3: CASSFSDRGWEQYF
D: TRBD1
J: TRBJ2-7
size: -
V: TRBV7-2

DNA: TGTGCCAGCAGCGAGCTAACTAGCCTTGGGACAGATACGCAGTATTTT
CDR3: CASSELTSLGTDTQYF
D: -
J: TRBJ2-3
size: once
V: TRBV6-2/TRBV6-3

DNA: TGTGCCAGCAGTTATGCGGGGAATCAGCCCCAGCATTTT
CDR3: CASSYAGNQPQHF
D: -
J: TRBJ1-5
size: -
V: TRBV6-2/TRBV6-3

DNA: TGTGCCAGCAGCAAGTCTACCATAGACAGGGGCCCAAACATGAACACTGAAGCTTTCTTT
CDR3: CASSKSTIDRGPNMNTEAFF
D: -
J: TRBJ1-1
size: -
V: TRBV21-1

DNA: TGTGCCTGGAGTGTGGGTATGGGGGGAAATGAAAAACTGTTTTTT
CDR3: CAWSVGMGGNEKLFF
D: -
J: TRBJ1-4
size: once
V: TRBV30

DNA: TGTGCCAGCAGCCCTCAAGGGACAGGGGGCGGCTACACCTTC
CDR3: CASSPQGTGGGYTF
D: TRBD1
J: TRBJ1-2
size: -
V: TRBV3-1/TRBV3-2

DNA: TGTGCCAGCAGCGGGCGGAGCGGGGGTAACAATGAGCAGTTCTTC
CDR3: CASSGRSGGNNEQFF
D: TRBD2
J: TRBJ2-1
size: -
V: TRBV2

DNA: TGTGCCAGCAGCCCCCGGGACAGGGGCCACGAGCAGTACTTC
CDR3: CASSPRDRGHEQYF
D: TRBD1
J: TRBJ2-7
size: few
V: TRBV7-2

DNA: TGCGCCAGCAGTCAGGGACAGGGTCTGGATGGCTACACCTTC
CDR3: CASSQGQGLDGYTF
D: TRBD1
J: TRBJ1-2
size: -
V: TRBV10-2

DNA: TGCGCCAGCAGCCCGGCTCTGGGGACAGCCTACGAGCAGTACTTC
CDR3: CASSPALGTAYEQYF
D: TRBD1
J: TRBJ2-7
size: -
V: TRBV5-1

DNA: TGTGCCAGCAGCCCCCAGGCTAGCGGGGGGCACAATGAGCAGTTCTTC
CDR3: CASSPQASGGHNEQFF
D: TRBD2
J: TRBJ2-1
size: -
V: TRBV7-2

DNA: TGTGCCAGCAGCTTCTTAAGCGGGGGGGCGGGAGAGACCCAGTACTTC
CDR3: CASSFLSGGAGETQYF
D: TRBD2
J: TRBJ2-5
size: -
V: TRBV7-2

DNA: TGTGCCAGCAAGTGGGGGACTAGCTGGGGGGATACGCAGTATTTT
CDR3: CASKWGTSWGDTQYF
D: TRBD2
J: TRBJ2-3
size: -
V: TRBV2

DNA: TGTGCCAGCAGCCAAGACAGCGTGGCGGTGGGCCAAGAGACCCAGTACTTC
CDR3: CASSQDSVAVGQETQYF
D: -
J: TRBJ2-5
size: -
V: TRBV3-1/TRBV3-2

DNA: TGTGCCAGCAGCTTAGCGGCAGGCCGCAATGAGCAGTTCTTC
CDR3: CASSLAAGRNEQFF
D: -
J: TRBJ2-1
size: -
V: TRBV11-3

DNA: TGTGCCAGCAGCCCCCGGGTTAGAAGCGGGGTCCCCGTCCCCCAGTACTTC
CDR3: CASSPRVRSGVPVPQYF
D: TRBD2
J: TRBJ2-5
size: -
V: TRBV5-6

DNA: TGTGCCAGCAGCTTAGCCCGCAGGGGGCCCCTGAACACTGAAGCTTTCTTT
CDR3: CASSLARRGPLNTEAFF
D: TRBD1
J: TRBJ1-1
size: -
V: TRBV11-2

DNA: TGTGCCAGCAGCCGAACGGGACAGTTTAATGAAAAACTGTTTTTT
CDR3: CASSRTGQFNEKLFF
D: TRBD1
J: TRBJ1-4
size: -
V: TRBV5-8

DNA: TGCAGCGCCGAAGTGGGACCCAGGGGGCTATCGTCGGTAGGCTACACCTTC
CDR3: CSAEVGPRGLSSVGYTF
D: TRBD1
J: TRBJ1-2
size: -
V: TRBV29-1

DNA: TGCGCCAGCAGCTCCGAAAAGACAGCCCCCATCTATGGCTACACCTTC
CDR3: CASSSEKTAPIYGYTF
D: -
J: TRBJ1-2
size: -
V: TRBV5-1

DNA: TGTGCCAGCAGGGCGGCGGGGACAGGGAATGAAAAACTGTTTTTT
CDR3: CASRAAGTGNEKLFF
D: TRBD1
J: TRBJ1-4
size: -
V: TRBV27

DNA: TGTGCCAGCACCCCACGGGCAGGGGGGCAGCCCCAGCATTTT
CDR3: CASTPRAGGQPQHF
D: TRBD1
J: TRBJ1-5
size: -
V: TRBV6-2/TRBV6-3

DNA: TGTGCCACAAGTCCGACAAGAAACACCGGGGAGCTGTTTTTT
CDR3: CATSPTRNTGELFF
D: -
J: TRBJ2-2
size: -
V: TRBV19

DNA: TGTGCCAGCAGCCACGCAGAATGGGTAGCGGCACCCTACGAGCAGTACTTC
CDR3: CASSHAEWVAAPYEQYF
D: -
J: TRBJ2-7
size: -
V: TRBV3-1/TRBV3-2

DNA: TGTGCCAGCTGGGCGGCCCGCGGGGACAAAAACATTCAGTACTTC
CDR3: CASWAARGDKNIQYF
D: -
J: TRBJ2-4
size: once
V: TRBV2

DNA: TGTGCCAGCAGTTACGGGACAGGCCGGGGAGCTTTCTTT
CDR3: CASSYGTGRGAFF
D: TRBD1
J: TRBJ1-1
size: -
V: TRBV6-2/TRBV6-3

DNA: TGTGCCAGCAGTTTACAGGGACTCACGAACACTGAAGCTTTCTTT
CDR3: CASSLQGLTNTEAFF
D: -
J: TRBJ1-1
size: -
V: TRBV27

DNA: TGCGCCAGCAGCCAAGGCGGGCTGGGGTCAACTAATGAAAAACTGTTTTTT
CDR3: CASSQGGLGSTNEKLFF
D: -
J: TRBJ1-4
size: -
V: TRBV4-3

DNA: TGTGCCAGCAGCTTGGGCCGGGTTGGTTCACCCCTCCACTTT
CDR3: CASSLGRVGSPLHF
D: -
J: TRBJ1-6
size: -
V: TRBV5-4

DNA: TGTGCCAGCAGTTACTCGTCAGGGTCGGGGGTGAACACTGAAGCTTTCTTT
CDR3: CASSYSSGSGVNTEAFF
D: -
J: TRBJ1-1
size: few
V: TRBV6-2/TRBV6-3

DNA: TGTGCCAGCTCACCAAGGACAGGGGGAGCCTACGAGCAGTACTTC
CDR3: CASSPRTGGAYEQYF
D: TRBD1
J: TRBJ2-7
size: once
V: TRBV18

DNA: TGTGCCAGCAGCCGGGCAGGGGGAAATAATTCACCCCTCCACTTT
CDR3: CASSRAGGNNSPLHF
D: TRBD1
J: TRBJ1-6
size: -
V: TRBV5-4

DNA: TGTGCCAGCAGTGATGCGGGGGGGAGGGATACGCAGTATTTT
CDR3: CASSDAGGRDTQYF
D: TRBD2
J: TRBJ2-3
size: -
V: TRBV6-1

DNA: TGTGCCAGCAGCTTAGACGGGGAGAACACTGAAGCTTTCTTT
CDR3: CASSLDGENTEAFF
D: -
J: TRBJ1-1
size: -
V: TRBV7-9

DNA: TGTGCCAGCACCCTCACGGGGAAGAACACTGAAGCTTTCTTT
CDR3: CASTLTGKNTEAFF
D: -
J: TRBJ1-1
size: -
V: TRBV27

DNA: TGTGCCAGCGAGCCGGGACAGGGGGCGTTCAGCTATGGCTACACCTTC
CDR3: CASEPGQGAFSYGYTF
D: TRBD1
J: TRBJ1-2
size: -
V: TRBV19

DNA: TGTGCCAGCAGTGGGGGCAGGCAGGGGCTGACTGAAGCTTTCTTT
CDR3: CASSGGRQGLTEAFF
D: -
J: TRBJ1-1
size: -
V: TRBV2

DNA: TGTGCCAGCAGCTTAGGGAGCGGGGGAGACTACGAGCAGTACTTC
CDR3: CASSLGSGGDYEQYF
D: TRBD2
J: TRBJ2-7
size: -
V: TRBV11-3